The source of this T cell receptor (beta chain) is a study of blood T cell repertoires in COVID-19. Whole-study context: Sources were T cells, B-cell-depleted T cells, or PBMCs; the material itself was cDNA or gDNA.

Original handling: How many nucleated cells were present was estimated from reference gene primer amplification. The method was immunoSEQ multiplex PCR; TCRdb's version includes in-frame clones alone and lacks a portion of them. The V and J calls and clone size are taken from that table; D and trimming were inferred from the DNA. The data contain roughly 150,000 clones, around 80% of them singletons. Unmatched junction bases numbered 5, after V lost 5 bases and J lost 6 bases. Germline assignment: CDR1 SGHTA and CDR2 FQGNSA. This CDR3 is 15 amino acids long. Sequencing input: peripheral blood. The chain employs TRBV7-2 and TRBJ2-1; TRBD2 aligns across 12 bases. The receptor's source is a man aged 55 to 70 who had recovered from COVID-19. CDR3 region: CASSRTSGGSNEQFF. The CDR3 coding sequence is TGTGCCAGCAGCCGCACTAGCGGGGGGTCCAATGAGCAGTTCTTC.